This T cell receptor (beta chain) was recovered during a study of blood T cell repertoires in COVID-19. At the level of the study: PBMCs, B-cell-depleted T cells, or T cells provided the cDNA or gDNA that made up the material.

Per the original data handling: Nucleated cell counts were estimated from reference gene primer amplification. Method: immunoSEQ multiplex PCR; TCRdb's copy keeps in-frame clones and lacks some. The D gene and trimming were derived from the DNA, and the V and J assignments and clone size from that table. The sample records 250,000 to 350,000 clones, 80% to 90% being singletons. Per the germline V gene, CDR1 is MNHEY and CDR2 is SVGAGI. J lost 7 bases, V lost 2 bases, and 7 bases had no gene match. The CDR3 is 16 amino acids. Specimen: PBMCs or T cells enriched from blood (not recorded which). V gene TRBV6-5 combines with J gene TRBJ1-6; TRBD1 matches at 8 bases. The receptor was derived from a woman aged 30 to 39 who had recovered from COVID-19. The CDR3 DNA is TGTGCCAGCAGTTACCAAGGACAGGGAGCGAATTCACCCCTCCACTTT. Its protein is CASSYQGQGANSPLHF.